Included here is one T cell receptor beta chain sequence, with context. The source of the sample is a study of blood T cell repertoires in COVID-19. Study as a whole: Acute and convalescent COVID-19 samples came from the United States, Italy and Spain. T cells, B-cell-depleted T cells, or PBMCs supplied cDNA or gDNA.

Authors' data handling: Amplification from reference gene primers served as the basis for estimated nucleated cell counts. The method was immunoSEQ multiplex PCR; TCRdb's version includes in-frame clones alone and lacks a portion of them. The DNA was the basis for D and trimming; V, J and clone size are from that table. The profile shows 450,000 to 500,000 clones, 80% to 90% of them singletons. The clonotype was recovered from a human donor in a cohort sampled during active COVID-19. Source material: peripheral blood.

CDR3 DNA sequence: TGTGCCAGCAGCCCCGGATCAGCCCGGGAAGCCCTCCACTTT. This gives the protein CASSPGSAREALHF. The V gene is TRBV5-5, the J gene TRBJ1-6; D not certain. This CDR3 has 14 residues. Germline V gene lookup returns CDR1 SGHKS and CDR2 YYEKEE (reference sequence). Trimming took off 4 bases at V and 14 bases at J, with 19 bases between the two ends.